This T cell receptor beta chain was captured in a study of early T cells in non-severe SARS-CoV-2 infection. The overall study: Chains were unpaired, as sequencing was done on bulk RNA from unsorted whole blood.

This clonotype was observed at least ten times. There are 14 residues in the CDR3. Trimming took off 6 bases at V and 7 bases at J, with 15 bases between the two ends. The germline CDR1 and CDR2 sequences are MNHEY and SMNVEV (reference sequence). Each CDR3 protein is one row after TCRdb ran MiXCR on the 5' RACE reads. The sample lists approximately 56,000 distinct CDR3 sequences; 10% to 13% were seen once. The sample taken for sequencing was whole blood. The chain recombines TRBV27 with TRBJ2-2, with D unclear. This receptor was taken from an adult who was a healthcare worker with PCR-confirmed SARS-CoV-2 infection or an uninfected control (not recorded which). The CDR3 loop reads CASRSRALGGELFF. The CDR3 nucleotides read TGTGCCAGCAGGAGCCGGGCCCTCGGCGGGGAGCTGTTTTTT.